The T cell receptor beta chain described here comes from a study of CD8 T cells in ankylosing spondylitis. Findings of the study overall: There was a TCR beta motif, made of 7 to 9 highly homologous variants, that appeared characteristic of ankylosing spondylitis blood.

This CDR3 spans 20 amino acids. V lost 3 bases and J lost 7, with 31 bases in between. Germline V gene lookup returns CDR1 SGHVS and CDR2 FNYEAQ. TCRdb independently ran MiXCR on the 5' RACE reads; one entry per CDR3 protein. The sample yields some 700,000 distinct CDR3 sequences, around 20% seen once. This clonotype was detected a few times. What it binds is unknown. V gene TRBV7-6 combines with J gene TRBJ2-1, with a weak D call TRBD2 (7 bases). The clonotype was recovered from a male donor with ankylosing spondylitis. The sequencing sample was made of blood, either unsorted or a sorted T cell fraction (not recorded which). The CDR3 region has the DNA TGTGCCAGCAGCTTTCGGCCAAAGGGGGGGGAAGGGGCGTCACGGAATGAGCAGTTCTTC. Its protein is CASSFRPKGGEGASRNEQFF.